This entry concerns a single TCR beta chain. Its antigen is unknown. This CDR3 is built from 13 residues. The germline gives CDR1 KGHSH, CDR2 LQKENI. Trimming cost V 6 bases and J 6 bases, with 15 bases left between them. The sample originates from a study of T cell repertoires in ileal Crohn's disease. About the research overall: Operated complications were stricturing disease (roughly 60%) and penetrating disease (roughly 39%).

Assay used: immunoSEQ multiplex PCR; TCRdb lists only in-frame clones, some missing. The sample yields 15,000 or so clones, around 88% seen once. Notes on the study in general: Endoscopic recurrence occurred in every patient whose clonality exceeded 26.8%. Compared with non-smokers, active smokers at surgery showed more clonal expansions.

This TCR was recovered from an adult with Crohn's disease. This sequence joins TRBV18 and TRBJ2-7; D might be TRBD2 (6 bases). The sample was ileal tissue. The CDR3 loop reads CASSSIGGVEQYF. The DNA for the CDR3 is TGTGCCAGCTCTTCAATTGGAGGGGTCGAGCAGTACTTC.